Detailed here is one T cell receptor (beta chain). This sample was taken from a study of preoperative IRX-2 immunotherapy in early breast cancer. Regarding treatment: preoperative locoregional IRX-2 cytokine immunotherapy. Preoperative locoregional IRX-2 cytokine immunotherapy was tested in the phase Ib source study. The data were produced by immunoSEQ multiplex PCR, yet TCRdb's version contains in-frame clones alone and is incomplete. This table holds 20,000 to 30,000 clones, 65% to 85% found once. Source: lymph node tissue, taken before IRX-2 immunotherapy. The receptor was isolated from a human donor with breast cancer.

In DNA form, the CDR3 reads TGTGCCAGTATCGACTGGCGGACAGGGGTTAATCAGCCCCAGCATTTT. Encoded protein: CASIDWRTGVNQPQHF. The chain links TRBV19 to TRBJ1-5; 9 positions agree with TRBD1. Germline V lookup: CDR1 LNHDA, CDR2 SQIVND (reference sequence). This CDR3 is 16 amino acids long. Trimming removed 7 bases from V and 4 bases from J; junction bases left unmatched: 11.